The rows below give T cell receptor beta chains drawn from one sample of a study of T-cell memory formation after mild COVID-19. TCRdb passed the 5' RACE reads through MiXCR, listing each CDR3 protein once. The table has about 270,000 distinct CDR3 sequences, around 15% seen once. The sequenced sample consisted of PBMCs or a T cell subset sorted from them (not recorded which). The source is a man aged 18 to 30 who had mild COVID-19 (a few samples of this study predate the infection). Cell type and time point are not known. Each CDR3 is given with its conserved first and last residue. A D gene is named only where the DNA matches it firmly. Part of the rows lack a size; the others show once, few, many or a class for expanded clones.

J gene,D gene,V gene,clone size,CDR3 DNA,CDR3 protein
TRBJ2-7,TRBD1,TRBV12-3/TRBV12-4,NA,TGTGCCAGCAGTCCAGGGGGCGTCGAGCAGTACTTC,CASSPGGVEQYF
TRBJ1-4,NA,TRBV2,NA,TGTGCCAGCAATGCCGTGACTAATGAAAAACTGTTTTTT,CASNAVTNEKLFF
TRBJ2-5,NA,TRBV20-1,NA,TGCAGTGCTAGTGGCCGCGGACAAGAGACCCAGTACTTC,CSASGRGQETQYF
TRBJ1-2,TRBD1,TRBV6-2/TRBV6-3,NA,TGTGCCAGCAGCCCCTTTCGTCGGGACAGGGGTCTATCTGTTGGCTACACCTTC,CASSPFRRDRGLSVGYTF
TRBJ1-1,TRBD1,TRBV5-1,NA,TGCGCCAGCAGCTTGGAAGGGGGCGCCGCTGAAGCTTTCTTT,CASSLEGGAAEAFF
TRBJ2-3,NA,TRBV20-1,NA,TGCAGTGCTAATCTCCCCGCGGGCACAGATACGCAGTATTTT,CSANLPAGTDTQYF
TRBJ2-4,NA,TRBV12-3/TRBV12-4,NA,TGTGCCAGCAGCCCCGGGACACTTCAGTACTTC,CASSPGTLQYF
TRBJ2-7,NA,TRBV7-9,NA,TGTGCCAGCAGCTCCCTCCCGGTGACAGGACAGGAGCAGTACTTC,CASSSLPVTGQEQYF
TRBJ2-3,NA,TRBV21-1,few,TGTGCCAGCAGCAAAGGGCTCGCAGATACGCAGTATTTT,CASSKGLADTQYF
TRBJ2-5,TRBD2,TRBV27,NA,TGTGCCAGCAGTATACTAGCGGGGCCGGGGGAGACCCAGTACTTC,CASSILAGPGETQYF
TRBJ2-7,NA,TRBV6-2/TRBV6-3,NA,TGTGCCAGCAGTTACCAGGGCCGCCTTTCCTACGAGCAGTACTTC,CASSYQGRLSYEQYF
TRBJ1-2,NA,TRBV24-1,NA,TGTGCCACCAGTGATGAGGGGAAGGACTATGGCTACACCTTC,CATSDEGKDYGYTF
TRBJ2-2,NA,TRBV4-1,NA,TGCGCCAGCAGCCAAGGTGTTGTGGAGACGAACACCGGGGAGCTGTTTTTT,CASSQGVVETNTGELFF
TRBJ2-7,NA,TRBV20-1,many,TGCAGTGCTAACCCCAGGCGGAGCTCCTACGAGCAGTACTTC,CSANPRRSSYEQYF
TRBJ2-1,TRBD2,TRBV7-3,NA,TGTGCCAGCAGCTATTCTAGCGGGGGGACTTACAATGAGCAGTTCTTC,CASSYSSGGTYNEQFF
TRBJ1-1,NA,TRBV15,NA,TGTGCCACCAGCGGAGCGAACACTGAAGCTTTCTTT,CATSGANTEAFF
TRBJ1-4,NA,TRBV4-3,many,TGCGCCAGCAGCCAAGAGACCCGTGGACAGTCAAATGAAAAACTGTTTTTT,CASSQETRGQSNEKLFF
TRBJ2-5,NA,TRBV6-2/TRBV6-3,NA,TGTGCCAGCAGTTACTCGACCGTTTCCCGGCTAGCTAGAGAGACCCAGTACTTC,CASSYSTVSRLARETQYF
TRBJ2-3,NA,TRBV9,NA,TGTGCCAGCAGCGCCAGCAGCTACACAGATACGCAGTATTTT,CASSASSYTDTQYF
TRBJ1-6,NA,TRBV20-1,once,TGCAGTGCTAGAGGTTCCCCCGGGGGGCCCCATTCACCCCTCCACTTT,CSARGSPGGPHSPLHF
TRBJ2-5,NA,TRBV7-2,many,TGTGCCAGCAGCTTAGGAGGGGATGGGACCCAGTACTTC,CASSLGGDGTQYF
TRBJ1-1,TRBD1,TRBV7-9,NA,TGTGCCAGCAGCCGCGGACAGGTTACTGAAGCTTTCTTT,CASSRGQVTEAFF
TRBJ2-5,NA,TRBV7-3,few,TGTGCCAGCAGCCGAGAGGTTCAAGAGACCCAGTACTTC,CASSREVQETQYF
TRBJ1-1,NA,TRBV5-1,few,TGCGCCAGCAGCCCGGCCCCGGACGGTAACACTGAAGCTTTCTTT,CASSPAPDGNTEAFF